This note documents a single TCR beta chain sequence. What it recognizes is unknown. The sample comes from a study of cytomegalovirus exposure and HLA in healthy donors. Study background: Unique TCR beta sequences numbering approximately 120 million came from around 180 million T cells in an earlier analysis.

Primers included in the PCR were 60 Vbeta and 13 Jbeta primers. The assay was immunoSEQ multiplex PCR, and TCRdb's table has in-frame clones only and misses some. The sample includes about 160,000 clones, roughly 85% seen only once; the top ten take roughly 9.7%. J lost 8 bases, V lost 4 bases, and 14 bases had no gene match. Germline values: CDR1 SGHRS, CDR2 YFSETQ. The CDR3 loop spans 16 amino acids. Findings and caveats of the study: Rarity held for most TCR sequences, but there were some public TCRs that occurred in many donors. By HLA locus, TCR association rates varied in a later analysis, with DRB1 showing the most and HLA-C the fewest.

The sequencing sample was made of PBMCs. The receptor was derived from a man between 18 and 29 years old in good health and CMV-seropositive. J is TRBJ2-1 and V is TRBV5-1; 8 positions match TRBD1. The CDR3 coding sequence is TGCGCCAGCAGCCTCGGAGGGGGACAGGACTATCATGAGCAGTTCTTC. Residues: CASSLGGGQDYHEQFF.